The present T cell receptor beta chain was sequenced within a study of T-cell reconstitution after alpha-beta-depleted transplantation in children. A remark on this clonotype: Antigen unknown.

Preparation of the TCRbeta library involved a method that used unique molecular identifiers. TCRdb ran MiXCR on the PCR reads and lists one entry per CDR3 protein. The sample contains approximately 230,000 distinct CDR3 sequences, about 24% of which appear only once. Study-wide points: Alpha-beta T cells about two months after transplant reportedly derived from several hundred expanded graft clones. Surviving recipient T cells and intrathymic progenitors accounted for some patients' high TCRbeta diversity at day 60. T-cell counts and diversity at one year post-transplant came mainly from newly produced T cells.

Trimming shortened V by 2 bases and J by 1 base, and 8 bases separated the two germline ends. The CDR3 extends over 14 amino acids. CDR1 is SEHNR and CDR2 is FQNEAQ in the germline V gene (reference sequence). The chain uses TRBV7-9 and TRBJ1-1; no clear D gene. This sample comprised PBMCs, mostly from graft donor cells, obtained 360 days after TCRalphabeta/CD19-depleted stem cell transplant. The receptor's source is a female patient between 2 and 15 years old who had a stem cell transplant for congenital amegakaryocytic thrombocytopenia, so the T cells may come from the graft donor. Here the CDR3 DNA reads TGTGCCAGCAGCTTATGGACGGCGAACACTGAAGCTTTCTTT. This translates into CASSLWTANTEAFF.